This T cell receptor beta chain was documented in a study of shared clonotypes between healthy human individuals. Study-level background: Each donor's CD8 memory used one plate, CD8 naive two, each CD4 subset three.

The table came from immunoSEQ multiplex PCR; TCRdb's copy has only in-frame clones and leaves some out. The data contain approximately 2.1 million clones, 80% to 95% of them seen just once; the ten biggest clones take up 0.39%. This CDR3 region has 17 residues. CDR1 MNHEY and CDR2 SMNVEV come from the germline V gene (reference sequence). The junction had 15 bases not matched to a gene; V was cut back by 4 bases and J by 5 bases. The sequenced material came from naive CD4+ T cells from PBMCs. Subset denoted: CD45RA+ positively selected. The chain uses TRBV27 and TRBJ2-5, with 8 bases lining up with TRBD1. The source is a man between 18 and 29 years old in good health. Some clones in this sample may be carry-over from other donors' samples. CDR3 protein: CASSWGPTGDVGETQYF. DNA for the CDR3: TGTGCCAGCAGTTGGGGCCCGACAGGGGACGTAGGGGAGACCCAGTACTTC.